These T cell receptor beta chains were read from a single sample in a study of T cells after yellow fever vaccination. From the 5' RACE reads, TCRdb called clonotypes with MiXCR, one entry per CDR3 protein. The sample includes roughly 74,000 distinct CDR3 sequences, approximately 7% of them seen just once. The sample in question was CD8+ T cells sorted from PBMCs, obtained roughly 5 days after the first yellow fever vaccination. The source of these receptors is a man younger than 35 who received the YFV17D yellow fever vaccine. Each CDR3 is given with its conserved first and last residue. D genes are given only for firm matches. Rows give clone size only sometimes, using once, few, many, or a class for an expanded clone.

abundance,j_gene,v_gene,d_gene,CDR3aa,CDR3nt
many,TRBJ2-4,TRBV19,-,CASSVVQGSDIQYF,TGTGCCAGTAGTGTTGTCCAGGGCTCGGACATTCAGTACTTC
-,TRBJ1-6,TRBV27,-,CASSLGYNSPLHF,TGTGCCAGCAGTTTAGGCTATAATTCACCCCTCCACTTT
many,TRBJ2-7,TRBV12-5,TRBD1,CASGPGTGVYEQYF,TGTGCTAGTGGTCCGGGGACAGGGGTGTACGAGCAGTACTTC
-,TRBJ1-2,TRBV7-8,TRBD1,CASSFRQGWEDGYTF,TGTGCCAGCAGCTTCAGACAGGGTTGGGAAGATGGCTACACCTTC
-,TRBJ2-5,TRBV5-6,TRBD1,CASSVPGQEDYETQYF,TGTGCCAGCAGCGTCCCGGGACAGGAAGATTACGAGACCCAGTACTTC
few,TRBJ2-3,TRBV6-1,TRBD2,CASMWASGGALDTQYF,TGTGCCAGCATGTGGGCTAGCGGGGGGGCTTTGGATACGCAGTATTTT
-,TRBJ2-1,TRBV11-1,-,CASSLQGISSYNEQFF,TGTGCCAGCAGCTTACAGGGAATTAGCTCCTACAATGAGCAGTTCTTC
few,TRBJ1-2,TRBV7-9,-,CASSPIHDYGYTF,TGTGCCAGCAGCCCCATCCACGACTATGGCTACACCTTC
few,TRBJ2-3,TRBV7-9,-,CASSLLMSDTQYF,TGTGCCAGCAGCTTACTGATGAGTGATACGCAGTATTTT
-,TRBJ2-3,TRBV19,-,CASSIIGVGTDTQYF,TGTGCCAGTAGTATAATAGGGGTGGGCACAGATACGCAGTATTTT
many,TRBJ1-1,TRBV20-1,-,CSARWGRAGTEAFF,TGCAGTGCTAGATGGGGCAGGGCCGGCACTGAAGCTTTCTTT
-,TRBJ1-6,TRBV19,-,CASSIGLRNSPLHF,TGTGCCAGTAGTATCGGGCTTCGTAATTCACCCCTCCACTTT
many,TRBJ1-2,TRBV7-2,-,CASSFDGTQPYGYTF,TGTGCCAGCAGCTTTGACGGGACCCAGCCTTATGGCTACACCTTC
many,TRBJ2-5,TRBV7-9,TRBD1,CASSLYPTGGLQETQYF,TGTGCCAGCAGCTTATATCCGACAGGGGGATTACAAGAGACCCAGTACTTC
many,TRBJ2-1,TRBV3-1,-,CASSPDFLGGKSYNEQFF,TGTGCCAGCAGCCCGGATTTTTTAGGGGGGAAATCCTACAATGAGCAGTTCTTC
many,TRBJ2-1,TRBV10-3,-,CAISEWINEQFF,TGTGCCATCAGTGAGTGGATCAATGAGCAGTTCTTC
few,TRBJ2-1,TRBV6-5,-,CASSYMAKHEQFF,TGTGCCAGCAGTTATATGGCCAAGCATGAGCAGTTCTTC
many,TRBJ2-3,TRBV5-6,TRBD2,CASSRLGAGGGTDTQYF,TGTGCCAGCAGCCGCCTCGGAGCGGGGGGTGGCACAGATACGCAGTATTTT
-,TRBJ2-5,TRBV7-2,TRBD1,CASSLEGGWETQYF,TGTGCCAGCAGCTTAGAAGGGGGCTGGGAGACCCAGTACTTC
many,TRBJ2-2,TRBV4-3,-,CASSQDQGATGELFF,TGCGCCAGCAGCCAAGATCAAGGAGCCACCGGGGAGCTGTTTTTT
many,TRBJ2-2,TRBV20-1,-,CSARDHGTGELFF,TGCAGTGCTAGAGATCACGGTACCGGGGAGCTGTTTTTT
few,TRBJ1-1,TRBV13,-,CASSHLTGVQAFF,TGTGCCAGCAGCCACTTAACAGGAGTACAAGCTTTCTTT
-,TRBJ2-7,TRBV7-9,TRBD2,CASSWRGLYEQYF,TGTGCCAGCAGCTGGCGGGGACTATACGAGCAGTACTTC
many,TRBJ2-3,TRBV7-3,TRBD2,CASSLGPSGGYRTDTQYF,TGTGCCAGCAGCTTAGGTCCTAGCGGGGGGTATCGCACAGATACGCAGTATTTT
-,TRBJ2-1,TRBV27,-,CASNPGSSYNEQFF,TGTGCCAGCAACCCCGGGAGCTCCTACAATGAGCAGTTCTTC
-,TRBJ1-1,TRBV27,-,CASSSLYMNTEAFF,TGTGCCAGCAGTTCCCTGTATATGAACACTGAAGCTTTCTTT
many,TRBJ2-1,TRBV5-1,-,CASSIRGRFDEQFF,TGCGCCAGCAGCATACGGGGGCGGTTCGATGAGCAGTTCTTC
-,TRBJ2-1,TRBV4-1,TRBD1,CASSPGGVGYNEQFF,TGCGCCAGCAGCCCAGGGGGCGTAGGGTACAATGAGCAGTTCTTC
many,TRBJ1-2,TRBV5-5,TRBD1,CASSGGQGKDYGYTF,TGTGCCAGCAGCGGAGGACAGGGGAAAGACTATGGCTACACCTTC
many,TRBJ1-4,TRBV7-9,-,CASSLDNEKLFF,TGTGCCAGCAGCTTGGATAATGAAAAACTGTTTTTT
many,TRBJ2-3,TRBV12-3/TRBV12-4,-,CASSWGDTQYF,TGTGCCAGCAGTTGGGGTGATACGCAGTATTTT
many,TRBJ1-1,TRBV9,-,CASSPTRGALTEAFF,TGTGCCAGCAGCCCAACAAGGGGGGCCCTTACTGAAGCTTTCTTT